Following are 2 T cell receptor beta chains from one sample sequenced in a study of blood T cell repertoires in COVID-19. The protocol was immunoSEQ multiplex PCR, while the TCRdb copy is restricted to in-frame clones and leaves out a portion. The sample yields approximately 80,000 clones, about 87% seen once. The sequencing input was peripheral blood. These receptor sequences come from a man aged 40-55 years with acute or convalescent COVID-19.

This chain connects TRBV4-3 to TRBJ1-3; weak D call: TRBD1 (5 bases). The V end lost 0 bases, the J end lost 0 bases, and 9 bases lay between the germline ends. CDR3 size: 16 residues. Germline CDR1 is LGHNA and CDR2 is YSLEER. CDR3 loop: CASSQDGGSSGNTIYF. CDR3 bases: TGCGCCAGCAGCCAAGATGGGGGGAGCTCTGGAAACACCATATATTTT.

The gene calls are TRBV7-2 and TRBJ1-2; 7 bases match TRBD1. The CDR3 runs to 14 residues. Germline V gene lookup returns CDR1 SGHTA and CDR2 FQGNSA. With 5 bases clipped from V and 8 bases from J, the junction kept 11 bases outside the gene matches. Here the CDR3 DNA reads TGTGCCAGCAGCCGCCAGGGGACAGTCGGGGGCTACACCTTC. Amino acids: CASSRQGTVGGYTF.